One sample yielded the 14 T cell receptor beta chains listed below, sequenced in a study of blood T cells in healthy people across ages. The authors ran a second PCR of roughly 6 to 12 cycles using a sample-barcoded 5' primer and a J-beta primer mix. TCRdb re-analysed the 5' RACE reads in MiXCR, keeping a single row per CDR3 protein. The table records fewer than 750,000 distinct CDR3 sequences, 40% to 65% of them present only once. The sample comprised blood. These receptors all come from a woman of 80 years or more in good health.

This clonotype has just a few counts. V gene TRBV6-2 or TRBV6-3 combines with J gene TRBJ2-3, with 8 bases identical to TRBD1. The germline gives CDR1 MNHEY, CDR2 SVGEGT. The V gene end was trimmed by 0 bases and the J gene end by 1 base; junction bases not matched to a gene: 3. The CDR3 has 16 residues. The CDR3, as DNA: TGTGCCAGCAGTTACTCACCGGGACAGGGCACAGATACGCAGTATTTT. Amino acids: CASSYSPGQGTDTQYF.

The CDR3 sequence is CASRTSGTPEETQYF. DNA of the CDR3: TGTGCCAGCAGGACTAGCGGGACGCCAGAGGAGACCCAGTACTTC. The chain carries TRBV2 and TRBJ2-5; 11 bases align to TRBD2. Germline loops: CDR1 SNHLY, CDR2 FYNNEI. The CDR3 sequence is 15 residues long. The junction had 8 bases not matched to a gene; V was cut back by 6 bases and J by 5 bases.

In its sample, this clonotype was seen many times. The chain recombines TRBV9 with TRBJ2-3; D is undetermined. Trimming left V 0 bases short and J 3 bases short, with 8 bases between. The V gene's germline CDR1 is SGDLS and CDR2 YYNGEE. The CDR3 length is 14 residues. The CDR3 region has the DNA TGTGCCAGCAGCGTAGACATGGGAACAGATACGCAGTATTTT. It yields the protein CASSVDMGTDTQYF.

V is TRBV5-1 and J is TRBJ2-3, with TRBD2 matching over 10 bases. The CDR3 totals 15 residues. Germline assignment: CDR1 SGHRS and CDR2 YFSETQ. After removal of 0 bases from V and 8 bases from J, the junction contained 6 bases not matched to a gene. CDR3 region: CASSLELAGVSTQYF. CDR3 DNA: TGCGCCAGCAGCTTGGAGCTAGCGGGAGTCAGTACGCAGTATTTT.

Regarding this clonotype: A much larger clone differs from this one at a single base, so this may be a read error. The chain is built from TRBV4-1 and TRBJ2-1; 7 bases are shared with TRBD2. This CDR3 spans 15 amino acids. Germline values: CDR1 MGHRA, CDR2 YSYEKL. V trimming: 1 base; J trimming: 5 bases; junction bases outside the gene matches: 5. As DNA, the CDR3 is TGCGCCAGCAGCCAAGCCGGGACTATGGACAATGAGCAGTTCTTC. It specifies CASSQAGTMDNEQFF.

The V and J genes are TRBV12-3 or TRBV12-4 and TRBJ1-2; D not certain. CDR3 length: 16 residues. The germline V and J ends were trimmed by 2 bases and 5 bases, with 18 bases remaining between them. The CDR3 region is CASSLTARGRPYGYTF. In DNA form, the CDR3 reads TGTGCCAGCAGTTTAACGGCCCGCGGGCGCCCGTATGGCTACACCTTC.

V and J are TRBV9 and TRBJ2-3, with TRBD2 matching over 14 bases. V was pared by 3 bases and J by 2 bases, with 26 bases of the junction left unmatched. CDR3 size: 24 residues. Germline-derived CDR1 and CDR2 are SGDLS and YYNGEE. The CDR3 coding sequence is TGTGCCAGCAGCGCCTCCGGGGGGACTAGCGGGGGCTACTTCCCCAAGGAGTACACAGATACGCAGTATTTT. Protein: CASSASGGTSGGYFPKEYTDTQYF.

The genes are TRBV20-1 and TRBJ1-1; 8 bases are shared with TRBD1. The length of the CDR3 is 15 residues. V lost 5 bases to trimming and J lost 6 bases; unmatched junction nucleotides: 14. The germline CDR1 and CDR2 sequences are DFQATT and SNEGSKA (reference sequence). The CDR3 here is CSASQGAGMGAEAFF. The CDR3 bases are TGCAGTGCTTCTCAGGGGGCGGGGATGGGGGCTGAAGCTTTCTTT.

On this clonotype itself: This CDR3 fails to terminate in the conserved phenylalanine or tryptophan, so it likely reflects a read error. CDR3 sequence reads: CASSLTPGDTEAFL. In nucleotides, the CDR3 is TGCGCCAGCAGCTTAACCCCGGGTGACACTGAAGCTTTCCTT. The V and J genes are TRBV5-1 and TRBJ1-1; D is uncertain. This CDR3 is 14 amino acids long. V was shortened by 2 bases and J by 3 bases, with 11 bases between the two germline ends. The V gene's germline CDR1 is SGHRS and CDR2 YFSETQ.

For the CDR3, the DNA is TGTGCCACCAGCAACGTGGTGAACACTGAAGCTTTCTTT. This encodes CATSNVVNTEAFF. The V call is TRBV15, the J call TRBJ1-1; D is undetermined. Looked up from germline, CDR1 is LNHNV and CDR2 is YYDKDF (reference sequence). Trimming removed 4 bases at V and 0 bases at J, with 6 bases between. The CDR3 runs 13 residues.

V gene TRBV3-1 combines with J gene TRBJ1-2; unclear D gene. Germline V CDR1 and CDR2: LGHDT, YNNKEL (reference sequence). V was trimmed by 3 bases and J by 5 bases, leaving 4 bases between them. The CDR3 has 11 amino acids. CDR3 sequence: CASSHNYGYTF. The CDR3 DNA reads TGTGCCAGCAGCCATAATTATGGCTACACCTTC.

The table lists this clonotype with a few counts. This rearrangement joins TRBV2 to TRBJ2-1; no clear D. The CDR3 is 12 residues long. Per germline, CDR1 SNHLY and CDR2 FYNNEI. The germline V and J ends were trimmed by 6 bases and 8 bases, with 11 bases remaining between them. The CDR3 is CASRGSGDEQFF. In nucleotides, the CDR3 is TGTGCCAGCAGGGGATCAGGCGATGAGCAGTTCTTC.

V gene TRBV29-1 combines with J gene TRBJ2-1; TRBD2 matches 14 bases. The assigned J gene may be wrong: the sequence end matches TRBJ2-7 better. The CDR3 is 15 amino acids. Germline V CDR1 and CDR2: SQVTM, ANQGSEA. The CDR3, as DNA: TGCAGCTTAAGCAAGACTAGCGGGAGGGACAATGAGCAGTACTTC. Its translation is CSLSKTSGRDNEQYF.

This clonotype was detected ten times or more. The rearrangement uses TRBV9 and TRBJ2-1; 9 positions agree with TRBD1. The trim removed 3 bases at V and 1 base at J, leaving 5 bases unmatched. This CDR3 is built from 16 residues. Germline V gene data show CDR1 as SGDLS and CDR2 as YYNGEE. CDR3: CASSATGGSSYNEQFF. CDR3 DNA: TGTGCCAGCAGCGCTACAGGGGGCTCGTCCTACAATGAGCAGTTCTTC.